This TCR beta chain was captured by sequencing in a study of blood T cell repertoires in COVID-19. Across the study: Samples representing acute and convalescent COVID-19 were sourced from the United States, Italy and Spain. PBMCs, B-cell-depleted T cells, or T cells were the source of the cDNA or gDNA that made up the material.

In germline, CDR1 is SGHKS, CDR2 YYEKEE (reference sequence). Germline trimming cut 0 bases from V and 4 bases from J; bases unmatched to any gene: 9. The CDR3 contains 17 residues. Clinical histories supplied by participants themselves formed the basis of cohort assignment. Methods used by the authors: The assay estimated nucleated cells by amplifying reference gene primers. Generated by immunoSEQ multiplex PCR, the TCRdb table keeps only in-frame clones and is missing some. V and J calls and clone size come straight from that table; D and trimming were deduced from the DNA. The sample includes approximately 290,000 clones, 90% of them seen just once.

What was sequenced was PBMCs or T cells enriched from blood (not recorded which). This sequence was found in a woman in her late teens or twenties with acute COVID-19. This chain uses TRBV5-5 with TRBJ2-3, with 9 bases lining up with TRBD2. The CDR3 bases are TGTGCCAGCAGCTTGGCTGGGGGTGGCGGGAGGGCAGATACGCAGTATTTT. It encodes CASSLAGGGGRADTQYF.